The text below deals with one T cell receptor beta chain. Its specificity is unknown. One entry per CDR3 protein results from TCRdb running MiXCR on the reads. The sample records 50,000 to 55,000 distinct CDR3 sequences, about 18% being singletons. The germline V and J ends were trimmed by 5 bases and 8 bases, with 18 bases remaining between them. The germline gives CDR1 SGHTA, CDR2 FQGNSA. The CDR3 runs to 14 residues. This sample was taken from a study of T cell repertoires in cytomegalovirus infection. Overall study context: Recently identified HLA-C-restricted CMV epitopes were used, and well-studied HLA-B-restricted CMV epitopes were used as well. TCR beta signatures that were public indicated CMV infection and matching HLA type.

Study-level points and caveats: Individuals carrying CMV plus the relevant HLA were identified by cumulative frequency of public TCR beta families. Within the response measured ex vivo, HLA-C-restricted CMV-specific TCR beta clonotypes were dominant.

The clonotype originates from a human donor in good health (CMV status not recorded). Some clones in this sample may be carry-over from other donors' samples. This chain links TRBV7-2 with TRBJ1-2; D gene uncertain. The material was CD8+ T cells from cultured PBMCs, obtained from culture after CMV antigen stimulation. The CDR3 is CASSPKRTPAGYTF. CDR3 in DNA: TGTGCCAGCAGCCCAAAGAGGACCCCAGCGGGCTACACCTTC.